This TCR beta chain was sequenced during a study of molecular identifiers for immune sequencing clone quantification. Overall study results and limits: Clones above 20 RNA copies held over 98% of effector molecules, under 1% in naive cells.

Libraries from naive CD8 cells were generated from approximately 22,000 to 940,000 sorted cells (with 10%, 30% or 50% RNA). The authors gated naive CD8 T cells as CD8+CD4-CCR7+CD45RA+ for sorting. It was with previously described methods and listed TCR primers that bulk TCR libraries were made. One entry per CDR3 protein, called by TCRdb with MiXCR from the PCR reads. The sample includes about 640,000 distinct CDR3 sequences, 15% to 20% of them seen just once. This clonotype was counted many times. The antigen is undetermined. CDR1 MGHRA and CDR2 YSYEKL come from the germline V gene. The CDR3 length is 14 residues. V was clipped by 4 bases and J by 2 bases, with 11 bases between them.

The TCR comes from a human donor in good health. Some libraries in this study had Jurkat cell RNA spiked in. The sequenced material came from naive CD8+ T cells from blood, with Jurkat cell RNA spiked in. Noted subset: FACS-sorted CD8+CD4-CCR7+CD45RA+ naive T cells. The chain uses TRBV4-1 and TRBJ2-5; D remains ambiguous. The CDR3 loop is CASSPRVTQETQYF. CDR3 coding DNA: TGCGCCAGCAGCCCCCGTGTGACGCAAGAGACCCAGTACTTC.